Below are 26 T cell receptor beta chains sequenced from a single sample in a study of cytomegalovirus exposure and HLA in healthy donors. This table comes from immunoSEQ multiplex PCR, and its TCRdb copy is limited to in-frame clones, with some not included. Seen here are about 200,000 clones, more than 75% observed once, and the top ten hold 1.4% to 1.5%. Sequenced: PBMCs. These receptors were taken from a woman aged 18-35 years in good health and CMV-seronegative.

The rearrangement joins TRBV7-9 to TRBJ2-7; 9 nucleotides align to TRBD1. The length of the CDR3 is 15 residues. The V gene end was trimmed by 6 bases and the J gene end by 0 bases; junction bases not matched to a gene: 6. Germline V gene lookup returns CDR1 SEHNR and CDR2 FQNEAQ (reference sequence). The CDR3 region has the DNA TGTGCCAGCAGACCAGTGACAGGGGGCTCCTACGAGCAGTACTTC. Encoded protein: CASRPVTGGSYEQYF.

The chain recombines TRBV19 with TRBJ2-2; D unresolved. V was clipped by 7 bases and J by 1 base, with 10 bases between them. This CDR3 comprises 14 residues. Germline CDR1 reads LNHDA; CDR2 reads SQIVND (reference sequence). CDR3 coding DNA: TGTGCCAGTACGGAGTTCGTGAACACCGGGGAGCTGTTTTTT. It codes for CASTEFVNTGELFF.

V gene TRBV28 combines with J gene TRBJ1-6; the D gene is possibly TRBD1 (5 bases). Trimming cost V 6 bases and J 6 bases, with 12 bases left between them. The CDR3 spans 14 residues. Germline V lookup: CDR1 MDHEN, CDR2 SYDVKM. As DNA, the CDR3 is TGTGCCAGCAGGGGAGCCGGGGGTAATTCACCCCTCCACTTT. Amino acids: CASRGAGGNSPLHF.

The gene calls are TRBV9 and TRBJ2-5; 14 bases agree with TRBD2. The ends lost 4 bases at V and 3 bases at J; junction bases unmatched: 5. The CDR3 covers 16 residues. Germline CDR1 is SGDLS and CDR2 is YYNGEE. The CDR3 region has the DNA TGTGCCAGCAGCCACGGACTAGCGGGGGGCAAAGAGACCCAGTACTTC. This translates into CASSHGLAGGKETQYF.

The chain is built from TRBV5-1 and TRBJ1-1, with D maybe TRBD1 (6 bases). The CDR3 sequence is 13 residues long. Per germline, CDR1 SGHRS and CDR2 YFSETQ. V was shortened by 6 bases and J by 7 bases, with 16 bases between the two germline ends. The CDR3 DNA reads TGCGCCAGCACCTTCCCAGGGGCCGTTGAAGCTTTCTTT. This encodes CASTFPGAVEAFF.

The gene calls are TRBV9 and TRBJ1-5, with TRBD1 identical over 10 bases. The V gene end was trimmed by 4 bases and the J gene end by 0 bases; junction bases not matched to a gene: 7. Germline V gives CDR1 SGDLS, CDR2 YYNGEE. The CDR3 contains 17 residues. CDR3 sequence reads: CASSTGTGVYSNQPQHF. Here the CDR3 DNA reads TGTGCCAGCAGCACAGGGACAGGGGTCTATAGCAATCAGCCCCAGCATTTT.

This sequence joins TRBV5-6 and TRBJ2-3; D uncertain. The CDR3 loop spans 12 amino acids. The V end was cut by 4 bases, the J end by 5 bases, with 8 bases between. Germline lookup yields CDR1 SGHDT and CDR2 YYEEEE. CDR3: CASSLYIDTQYF. CDR3 DNA: TGTGCCAGCAGCCTTTACATAGATACGCAGTATTTT. Complete variable domain (other parts from reference TRBV5-6 and TRBJ2-3): DAGVTQSPTHLIKTRGQQVTLRCSPKSGHDTVSWYQQALGQGPQFIFQYYEEEERQRGNFPDRFSGHQFPNYSSELNVNALLLGDSALYLCASSLYIDTQYFGPGTRLTVL.

The J gene is TRBJ1-1, the V gene TRBV5-1, with D unclear. V lost 4 bases, J lost 4 bases, and 17 bases lay in between. Germline V gene lookup returns CDR1 SGHRS and CDR2 YFSETQ. CDR3 length: 15 amino acids. CDR3 in amino acids: CASSEMGGFGTEAFF. The CDR3 region has the DNA TGCGCCAGCAGCGAAATGGGAGGGTTCGGCACTGAAGCTTTCTTT.

The chain joins TRBV7-2 to TRBJ1-4; TRBD1 agrees at 9 bases. V gave up 5 bases and J gave up 1 base; unmatched junction bases: 8. The CDR3 covers 17 residues. The germline CDR1 and CDR2 sequences are SGHTA and FQGNSA. For the CDR3, the DNA is TGTGCCAGCAGCATCGGGACAGGGCCCCAAACTAATGAAAAACTGTTTTTT. Protein product: CASSIGTGPQTNEKLFF.

The chain carries TRBV27 and TRBJ2-2; 7 positions match TRBD1. Germline CDR1 MNHEY, CDR2 SMNVEV (reference sequence). The CDR3 sequence is 15 residues long. The trim removed 10 bases at V and 6 bases at J, leaving 14 bases unmatched. The CDR3 sequence: CATLKSDRASGELFF. CDR3 nucleotide sequence: TGTGCCACCCTAAAGAGCGACAGGGCATCCGGGGAGCTGTTTTTT.

The chain employs TRBV6-4 and TRBJ1-2, with TRBD1 matching over 8 bases. V shed 6 bases and J 5 bases; nucleotides not matched to a gene: 2. From germline, CDR1 is MRHNA and CDR2 SNTAGT. This CDR3 region has 12 residues. CDR3 DNA sequence: TGTGCCAGCAGAACAGGGGGGTATGGCTACACCTTC. This gives the protein CASRTGGYGYTF.

The CDR3 sequence is CAWSASTGADTQYF. CDR3 nucleotides: TGTGCCTGGAGTGCCTCCACGGGGGCAGATACGCAGTATTTT. V and J are TRBV30 and TRBJ2-3; a possible D gene is TRBD2 (6 bases). Germline assignment: CDR1 GTSNPN and CDR2 SVGIG (reference sequence). The CDR3 runs to 14 residues. V lost 1 base and J 4 bases, leaving 12 bases between the germline ends.

The chain links TRBV18 to TRBJ2-1; tentative D call: TRBD1 (6 bases). CDR3 size: 15 residues. V gave up 7 bases and J gave up 5 bases, with 18 bases separating them. The V gene's germline CDR1 is KGHSH and CDR2 LQKENI. The CDR3 sequence is CASWQLQGKDNEQFF. For the CDR3, the DNA is TGTGCCAGCTGGCAGCTTCAGGGGAAGGACAATGAGCAGTTCTTC. The full variable domain, rest sourced from reference TRBV18 and TRBJ2-1, is NAGVMQNPRHLVRRRGQEARLRCSPMKGHSHVYWYRQLPEEGLKFMVYLQKENIIDESGMPKERFSAEFPKEGPSILRIQQVVRGDSAAYFCASWQLQGKDNEQFFGPGTRLTVL.

The V and J genes are TRBV30 and TRBJ2-3; 9 bases match TRBD2. The junction had 4 bases not matched to a gene; V was cut back by 8 bases and J by 1 base. CDR3 length: 13 amino acids. Germline V gene data show CDR1 as GTSNPN and CDR2 as SVGIG (reference sequence). The CDR3: CARRTSGTDTQYF. As DNA, the CDR3 is TGTGCCCGAAGGACTAGCGGCACAGATACGCAGTATTTT.

The chain links TRBV6-6 to TRBJ1-2; a possible D gene is TRBD1 (6 bases). Germline loops: CDR1 MNHNY, CDR2 SVGAGI (reference sequence). Trimming stripped 4 bases from V and 8 bases from J, with 17 bases between. This CDR3 contains 14 residues. The CDR3 sequence is CASSSLRQTGGYTF. The DNA of the CDR3 is TGTGCCAGCAGTTCCCTACGACAGACAGGAGGCTACACCTTC.

The V call is TRBV5-3, the J call TRBJ1-2; weak D call: TRBD1 (5 bases). TRBV5-3 is an ORF for which the function is uncertain. This CDR3 is built from 15 residues. With 0 bases removed from V and 4 bases from J, the gap between germline ends came to 13 bases. The CDR3 nucleotides are TGTGCCAGAAGCTTGGTGGGGCGGGGAGGCTATGGCTACACCTTC. This translates into CARSLVGRGGYGYTF.

The chain couples TRBV6-1 to TRBJ1-2; D unclear. Per germline, CDR1 MNHNS and CDR2 SASEGT. The length of the CDR3 is 11 residues. Trimming removed 7 bases from V and 8 bases from J, with 11 bases in between. CDR3 nucleotides: TGTGCCAGCAAGAGGAAAGAGGGCTACACCTTC. It translates to CASKRKEGYTF.

The CDR3 loop is CASSYSAPRGPPLHF. The CDR3 DNA reads TGTGCCAGCAGTTACTCTGCCCCGCGTGGTCCACCCCTCCACTTT. The chain links TRBV6-5 to TRBJ1-6; no clear D gene. V lost 0 bases and J lost 11, with 14 bases in between. Germline-derived CDR1 and CDR2 are MNHEY and SVGAGI. This CDR3 has 15 residues.

V is TRBV5-1 and J is TRBJ2-1; 7 bases line up with TRBD2. V gave up 2 bases and J gave up 5 bases; unmatched junction bases: 7. The length of the CDR3 is 15 residues. Per germline, CDR1 SGHRS and CDR2 YFSETQ. Here the CDR3 DNA reads TGCGCCAGCAGCTTTATTAGCGGGCCTAACAATGAGCAGTTCTTC. Protein: CASSFISGPNNEQFF. The complete variable domain, with remaining parts taken from reference TRBV5-1 and TRBJ2-1, reads KAGVTQTPRYLIKTRGQQVTLSCSPISGHRSVSWYQQTPGQGLQFLFEYFSETQRNKGNFPGRFSGRQFSNSRSEMNVSTLELGDSALYLCASSFISGPNNEQFFGPGTRLTVL.

The chain is built from TRBV2 and TRBJ1-2; D is undetermined. The V gene lost 4 bases and the J gene lost 8 bases, with 8 bases spanning the gap. The germline CDR1 and CDR2 sequences are SNHLY and FYNNEI. The CDR3 length is 11 residues. The CDR3 here is CASSGLQGYTF. In nucleotides, the CDR3 is TGTGCCAGCAGTGGTCTTCAGGGCTACACCTTC.

The rearrangement uses TRBV9 and TRBJ2-7; 8 bases map to TRBD1. The CDR3 totals 14 residues. Germline V gene data show CDR1 as SGDLS and CDR2 as YYNGEE. The ends lost 4 bases at V and 0 bases at J; junction bases unmatched: 3. As DNA, the CDR3 is TGTGCCAGCAGCAGGACAGGGAGCTCCTACGAGCAGTACTTC. Protein sequence: CASSRTGSSYEQYF.

J is TRBJ2-7 and V is TRBV30; D might be TRBD1 (6 bases). This CDR3 contains 15 residues. The germline V gene has CDR1 GTSNPN and CDR2 SVGIG (reference sequence). V lost 0 bases, J lost 0 bases, and 12 bases lay in between. CDR3 nucleotides: TGTGCCTGGAGTGTACTGCGACAGGCCTCCTACGAGCAGTACTTC. Translated: CAWSVLRQASYEQYF.

The chain joins TRBV2 to TRBJ2-7, with 7 bases lining up with TRBD1. The V and J ends lost 6 bases and 1 base, in that order; junction bases with no gene match: 9. Germline CDR1 reads SNHLY; CDR2 reads FYNNEI. This CDR3 is built from 15 residues. In DNA, the CDR3 is TGTGCCAGCAGAATCGACAGGGAAGGATCCTACGAGCAGTACTTC. The encoded protein is CASRIDREGSYEQYF.

The chain couples TRBV28 to TRBJ1-4; possible D gene TRBD1, 5 bases. This CDR3 is built from 14 residues. The V and J ends lost 4 bases and 8 bases respectively, with 14 bases between them. Germline CDR1 reads MDHEN; CDR2 reads SYDVKM. The CDR3 protein is CASSSGSGGEKLFF. CDR3 coding DNA: TGTGCCAGCAGTTCAGGGTCTGGGGGGGAAAAACTGTTTTTT. The full variable domain, its missing parts supplied by reference TRBV28 and TRBJ1-4, is DVKVTQSSRYLVKRTGEKVFLECVQDMDHENMFWYRQDPGLGLRLIYFSYDVKMKEKGDIPEGYSVSREKKERFSLILESASTNQTSMYLCASSSGSGGEKLFFGSGTQLSVL.

This clone was seen a handful of times. The gene calls are TRBV28 and TRBJ1-2, with TRBD1 identical over 7 bases. The trim removed 6 bases at V and 7 bases at J, leaving 11 bases unmatched. Germline CDR1 is MDHEN and CDR2 is SYDVKM. This CDR3 contains 14 residues. The CDR3 here is CASRLTGAVGGYTF. The CDR3 DNA follows: TGTGCCAGCAGACTAACAGGGGCTGTAGGTGGCTACACCTTC.

The CDR3 here is CASSQLGGGADYGYTF. The DNA of the CDR3 is TGCGCCAGCAGCCAGCTGGGTGGGGGCGCTGACTATGGCTACACCTTC. The V gene is TRBV5-1, the J gene TRBJ1-2; TRBD1 is a possible D gene (6 bases). Per germline, CDR1 SGHRS and CDR2 YFSETQ. This CDR3 has 16 residues. Trimming cost V 4 bases and J 3 bases, with 19 bases left between them. The full variable domain, in which reference TRBV5-1 and TRBJ1-2 provide the parts outside the CDR3, is KAGVTQTPRYLIKTRGQQVTLSCSPISGHRSVSWYQQTPGQGLQFLFEYFSETQRNKGNFPGRFSGRQFSNSRSEMNVSTLELGDSALYLCASSQLGGGADYGYTFGSGTRLTVV.